Detailed here is one T cell receptor beta chain. What it recognizes is unknown. The data were taken from a study of cytomegalovirus exposure and HLA in healthy donors. Looking at the study overall: Earlier, 95 million to 130 million unique TCR beta sequences were recovered from roughly 170 million T cells by an analysis.

The PCR ran on 60 Vbeta and 13 Jbeta primers. Measured with immunoSEQ multiplex PCR; TCRdb has only the in-frame clones, and not every one. The listing records around 48,000 clones. The length of the CDR3 is 16 residues. V lost 2 bases to trimming and J lost 3 bases, with 16 bases between them. Germline CDR1 is MNHEY and CDR2 is SVGAGI. Notes on the study in general: The authors listed approximately 150 TCR beta chains as cytomegalovirus-associated. HLA alleles showed associations with some 17,000 TCR beta sequences in a later analysis, at a 0.05 false discovery rate.

The material sequenced was PBMCs. The TCR comes from a female donor in good health and CMV-seronegative. This chain connects TRBV6-5 to TRBJ1-1, with a possible D match to TRBD1 (5 bases). CDR3 protein: CASSYDGARVDTEAFF. CDR3 DNA sequence: TGTGCCAGCAGTTACGATGGGGCCAGGGTAGACACTGAAGCTTTCTTT.